The entry below describes one T cell receptor beta chain. Antigen specificity is unknown. The record originates from a study of shared clonotypes between healthy human individuals. Terminally differentiated effector memory CD45RA+ cells were left out of the naive CD8 fraction, which was CD45RO-negative and positively selected for CCR7. V lost 1 base, J lost 5 bases, and 8 bases stayed unmatched. The CDR3 is made up of 15 amino acids. Germline CDR1 SGHAT, CDR2 FQNNGV. The genomic DNA of each subset was split evenly across several immunoSEQ plates. Libraries were prepared by immunoSEQ multiplex PCR; TCRdb keeps only in-frame clonotypes and omits some of them. The profile shows roughly 2.1 million clones, around 93% of them singletons. General study results and limits: All-four-donor shared clonotypes had higher generation probabilities than non-shared clonotypes did.

The receptor's source is a man younger than 30 in good health. Some clones in this sample may be carry-over from other donors' samples. The chain employs TRBV11-2 and TRBJ2-7, with TRBD2 matching 7 bases. Sequencing used naive CD8+ T cells from PBMCs. CDR3 sequence (DNA): TGTGCCAGCAGCTTAGGCGGGAGAGAGAAAGACGAGCAGTACTTC. Its protein is CASSLGGREKDEQYF.